The present T cell receptor (beta chain) was sequenced within a study of identical twins (dated by TCRdb to the mid-2010s). Context from the whole study: The study deep-sequenced TCR alpha and beta repertoires from monozygotic twins, unrelated adults of various ages and cord blood to test whether fetal clonotypes persist. Replicate twin experiments were performed at different times using different library preparation protocols to rule out contamination.

V drops 10 bases and J drops 15 bases, leaving 19 bases in between. From the cysteine through the phenylalanine, the CDR3 covers 11 amino acids. Only the CDR3 DNA is retained, 33 bases long and in frame from the first base. Library preparation was by 5' RACE. For sequencing, an Illumina HiSeq 2000 was employed. A universal primer binding site was introduced by template switching, and a unique molecular identifier was present in the final cDNA, enabling accurate counting of TCR cDNA molecules. Specific primers in the conserved constant-segment region were used to synthesize first-strand cDNA for the TCR alpha and beta chains. To control for contamination, every cDNA library was double barcoded, receiving both a SMART-Mk sample barcode and Illumina barcodes. TruSeq adapter sequences and Illumina sample barcodes were added in two successive PCR steps. The Illumina HiSeq platform was used with custom primers to sequence TCR alpha and beta cDNA libraries. Concerning the study's data processing: MiGEC was used to process raw reads and extract unique molecular identifiers, and MiXCR was used to find CDR3 positions. Recombination models were inferred per individual with the repgenHMM and IGoR tools using an EM algorithm. Shared clonotypes were analyzed with the tcR package in R, and sharing was normalized by the product of cloneset sizes. Out-of-frame nonproductive sequences were analyzed to study raw recombination free of thymic and clonal selection effects. Clones were called with MiXCR by TCRdb after fastp trimmed the public reads at Q25, and only in-frame beta chains were retained. Each CDR3 protein appears once, grouped with its most common genes and DNA. It is TCRdb's table, rather than the study itself, that gives the V and J calls and clone size. Within this sample are some 330,000 distinct CDR3 sequences, with around 9.7% of them counted one time only. The top ten hold under 10% of the sample.

Study-wide conclusions, independent of this receptor: Fewer insertions were carried by abundant cord blood beta clonotypes; a weaker similar trend was observed in young adult naive repertoires, while no such trend was observed in memory repertoires. Invariant T cells such as MAIT and iNKT could partly confound zero-insertion analyses, though diverse VJ usage argued against this for most clonotypes. Compared with coincidental sharing between unrelated individuals, out-of-frame TCR alpha sequences shared between twins had an excess of sequences with low generation probability. A weaker excess of twin sharing was found in beta out-of-frame sequences because the signal-to-noise ratio was lowered by fewer shared sequences. Because the same donors could not be followed over many years, conclusions were based on cross-sectional statistical analysis. Out-of-frame TCR alpha sharing in monozygotic twins was systematically underestimated by recombination models, whereas sharing between unrelated individuals was in agreement with the recombination models.

This clonotype appeared a few times. Its antigen remains undetermined. Base qualities are not recorded, but no much larger clone differs from it by a single base. All donors were healthy Caucasians. Three unrelated non-twin adults were also sequenced: a male aged 18 to 30, a male aged 50 to 59 and a female aged 50 to 59. Using Miltenyi CD45RO+ enrichment and human naive T-cell isolation kits, memory (CD45RO+) and naive T cells were isolated from PBMC. The sequence links TRBV12-3 or TRBV12-4 to TRBJ2-4, and possibly TRBD2, on 7 matching bases. Input material: naive T cells sorted from blood. The cell subset or site label on this specimen signifies: cells isolated with a human naive T-cell isolation kit. This sequence originates from a woman aged 45-65 years in good health. The CDR3 loop reads CAISRGPEPYF. The nucleotide sequence is TGTGCCATTTCGCGGGGGCCGGAGCCGTACTTC.